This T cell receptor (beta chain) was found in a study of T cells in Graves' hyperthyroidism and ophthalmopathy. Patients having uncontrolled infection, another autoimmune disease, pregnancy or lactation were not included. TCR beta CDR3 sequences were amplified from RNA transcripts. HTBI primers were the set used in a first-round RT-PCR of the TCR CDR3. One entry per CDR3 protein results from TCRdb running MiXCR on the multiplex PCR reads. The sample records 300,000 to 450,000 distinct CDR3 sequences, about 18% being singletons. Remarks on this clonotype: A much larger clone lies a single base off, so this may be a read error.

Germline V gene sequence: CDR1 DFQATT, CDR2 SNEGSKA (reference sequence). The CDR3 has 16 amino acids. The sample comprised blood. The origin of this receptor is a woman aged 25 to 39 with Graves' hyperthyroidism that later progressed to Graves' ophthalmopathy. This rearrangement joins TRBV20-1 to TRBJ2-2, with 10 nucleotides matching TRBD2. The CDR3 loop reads CSASQPSGSVSGKLFF. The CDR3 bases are TGCAGTGCCAGCCAGCCTAGCGGGAGTGTATCCGGGAAGCTGTTTTTT.